This entry lists 12 T cell receptor beta chains sequenced from one sample in a study of T cell responses to AZD1222 COVID-19 vaccine. The data were produced by immunoSEQ multiplex PCR, yet TCRdb's version contains in-frame clones alone and is incomplete. The repertoire holds over 85,000 clones, less than 95% seen once, with over 6% in the top ten. The sequencing here drew on peripheral blood, taken on day 0 of AZD1222 vaccination. The receptors here all came from an adult in good health.

As to this clone: An end of the junction does not agree with germline; a read error may underlie this. V usage is TRBV19 and J usage is TRBJ2-1; TRBD2 matches 7 bases. The V gene's germline CDR1 is LNHDA and CDR2 SQIVND (reference sequence). This CDR3 contains 17 residues. CDR3 region: CASSRRGGGVSYNEQFF. The CDR3 DNA reads as TGTGCAAGTAGTAGGAGGGGCGGGGGAGTATCCTACAATGAGCAGTTCTTC.

This sequence joins TRBV7-8 and TRBJ1-2, with 7 bases aligning to TRBD1. Germline CDR1 is SGHVS and CDR2 is FQNEAQ. There are 15 residues in the CDR3. The J segment lost 5 bases and the V segment lost 5 bases, leaving 11 bases of the junction unmatched. CDR3 region: CASSPKFRDSYGYTF. Here the CDR3 DNA reads TGTGCCAGCAGCCCTAAATTCCGGGACAGTTATGGCTACACCTTC.

This clone was seen only once. The genes are TRBV5-6 and TRBJ2-7, with D hard to call. Germline V CDR1 and CDR2: SGHDT, YYEEEE. V shed 6 bases and J shed 2 bases, with 12 bases lying between them. The CDR3 is 13 amino acids. CDR3 protein: CASNGPGPYEQYF. For the CDR3, the DNA is TGTGCCAGCAACGGACCAGGACCCTACGAGCAGTACTTC.

This clone was detected only a few times. The DNA for the CDR3 is TGCGCCAGCACCGCTTCCCTTAAACAGGGAGGTTGGAAGAATGAGCAGTTCTTC. Protein sequence: CASTASLKQGGWKNEQFF. The chain has TRBV5-1 and TRBJ2-1; D may be TRBD1 or TRBD2 (6 bases each). From germline, CDR1 is SGHRS and CDR2 YFSETQ. The CDR3 is made up of 18 amino acids. V was pared by 6 bases and J by 7 bases, with 29 bases between.

The V call is TRBV4-1, the J call TRBJ1-4, with 7 bases lining up with TRBD1. V shed 2 bases and J 8 bases; nucleotides not matched to a gene: 11. The CDR3 has 16 residues. The V gene's germline CDR1 is MGHRA and CDR2 YSYEKL. The CDR3 sequence is CASSQPLRGLSEKLFF. In DNA form, the CDR3 reads TGCGCCAGCAGCCAACCTCTGAGGGGGCTGAGCGAAAAACTGTTTTTT.

The genes are TRBV7-9 and TRBJ2-5, with TRBD1 matching 7 bases. Trimming at V came to 0 bases and at J to 5 bases, leaving 3 bases not matched to a gene. This CDR3 spans 14 amino acids. The germline V gene has CDR1 SEHNR and CDR2 FQNEAQ (reference sequence). CDR3 sequence reads: CASSLAPRGETQYF. In DNA form, the CDR3 reads TGTGCCAGCAGCTTAGCCCCCAGGGGGGAGACCCAGTACTTC.

V is TRBV10-3 and J is TRBJ1-6; D not certain. Germline assignment: CDR1 ENHRY and CDR2 SYGVKD. The CDR3 has 13 amino acids. Trimming left V 2 bases short and J 7 bases short, with 6 bases between. The CDR3 nucleotides read TGTGCCATCAGTGAGGGTCCCAATTCACCCCTCCACTTT. Translated: CAISEGPNSPLHF.

The rearrangement uses TRBV11-2 and TRBJ2-7, with D maybe TRBD1 (6 bases). Germline V CDR1 and CDR2: SGHAT, FQNNGV. This CDR3 comprises 13 residues. The ends were cut back, 5 bases at V and 2 bases at J, with 10 bases in the middle. Here the CDR3 DNA reads TGTGCCAGCAGCCACACAGGGACCTACGAGCAGTACTTC. Its translation: CASSHTGTYEQYF.

The rearrangement links TRBV7-9 to TRBJ2-1, with D possibly being TRBD2 (6 bases). With 5 bases removed from V and 7 bases from J, the gap between germline ends came to 12 bases. CDR3 length: 13 amino acids. Germline CDR1 is SEHNR and CDR2 is FQNEAQ (reference sequence). In DNA form, the CDR3 reads TGTGCCAGCAGCCTACGGGGGAAAAATGAGCAGTTCTTC. Its translation: CASSLRGKNEQFF.

This chain links TRBV6-5 with TRBJ1-5; tentative D call: TRBD1 (5 bases). Per the germline V gene, CDR1 is MNHEY and CDR2 is SVGAGI. CDR3 length: 15 residues. Trimming cost V 0 bases and J 5 bases, with 11 bases left between them. The CDR3 coding sequence is TGTGCCAGCAGTTACTCCGAGGGGTCCCATCAGCCCCAGCATTTT. Translation gives CASSYSEGSHQPQHF.

Here the CDR3 reads CASSTAGQAPNTGELFF. CDR3 nucleotide sequence: TGCGCCAGCAGCACGGCCGGACAGGCCCCGAACACCGGGGAGCTGTTTTTT. V and J are TRBV5-1 and TRBJ2-2, with 7 bases matching TRBD1. The germline V gene has CDR1 SGHRS and CDR2 YFSETQ. The junction had 9 bases not matched to a gene; V was cut back by 4 bases and J by 0 bases. The CDR3 has 17 residues. Using reference TRBV5-1 and TRBJ2-2 for the parts outside the CDR3, the full variable domain is KAGVTQTPRYLIKTRGQQVTLSCSPISGHRSVSWYQQTPGQGLQFLFEYFSETQRNKGNFPGRFSGRQFSNSRSEMNVSTLELGDSALYLCASSTAGQAPNTGELFFGEGSRLTVL.

The rearrangement links TRBV14 to TRBJ1-6, with unresolved D. This CDR3 has 14 amino acids. Trimming pared 2 bases from V and 5 bases from J, leaving 7 bases between. The V gene's germline CDR1 is SGHDN and CDR2 FVKESK. CDR3 sequence (DNA): TGTGCCAGCAGCCAATACGCTGATAATTCACCCCTCCACTTT. Translated, it gives CASSQYADNSPLHF.